The source of this TCR beta chain is a study of blood T cell repertoires in COVID-19. Repertoires were generated with immunoSEQ multiplex PCR, while TCRdb's copy carries only in-frame clones and drops some. The sample carries approximately 300,000 clones, about 89% recorded once. Before being deemed recovered, Cohort 3 donors had two negative PCRs, clearance, or symptom resolution. The V end lost 5 bases, the J end lost 0 bases, and 11 bases lay between the germline ends. Germline CDR1 is SGHTA and CDR2 is FQGNSA. There are 14 residues in the CDR3. V gene TRBV7-2 combines with J gene TRBJ2-7; D may be TRBD2 (5 bases). The TCR was taken from a man in his 60s who had recovered from COVID-19. The sample comprised PBMCs or T cells enriched from blood (not recorded which). The CDR3 here is CASSPMSGSYEQYF. CDR3 bases: TGTGCCAGCAGCCCGATGAGCGGCTCCTACGAGCAGTACTTC.